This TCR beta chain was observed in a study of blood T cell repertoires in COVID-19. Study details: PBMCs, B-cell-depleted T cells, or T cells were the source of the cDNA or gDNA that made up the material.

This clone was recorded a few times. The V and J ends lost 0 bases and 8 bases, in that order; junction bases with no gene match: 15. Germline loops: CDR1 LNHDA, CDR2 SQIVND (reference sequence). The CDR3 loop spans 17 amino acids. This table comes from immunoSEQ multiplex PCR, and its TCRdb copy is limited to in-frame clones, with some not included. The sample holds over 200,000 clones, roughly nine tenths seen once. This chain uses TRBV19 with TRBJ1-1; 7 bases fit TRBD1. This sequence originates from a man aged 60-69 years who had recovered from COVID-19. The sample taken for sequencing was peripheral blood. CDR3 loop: CASSIDFRTGQKDEAFF. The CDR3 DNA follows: TGTGCCAGTAGTATAGATTTTCGGACAGGCCAAAAAGACGAAGCTTTCTTT.